This entry concerns a single TCR beta chain. Looked up from germline, CDR1 is MDHEN and CDR2 is SYDVKM. The CDR3 contains 12 residues. The V gene lost 5 bases and the J gene lost 9 bases, with 14 bases spanning the gap. This entry comes from a study of blood T cell repertoires in COVID-19. The overall study: Whether acute or convalescent, the COVID-19 samples came from the United States, Italy and Spain. Sample material is recorded as cDNA or gDNA derived from T cells, B-cell-depleted T cells, or PBMCs.

Per the authors' pipeline: By means of reference gene primer amplification, nucleated cell counts were estimated. The repertoire was sequenced with immunoSEQ multiplex PCR; TCRdb's copy has only in-frame clones and lacks some. V, J and clone size derive from that table, while D and trimming were established from the DNA sequence. The repertoire has approximately 190,000 clones, under 85% of them found once; the top ten carry about 6%. The chain couples TRBV28 to TRBJ2-7; no definite D call. Material: peripheral blood. This TCR was sampled from a woman in her 40s with acute or convalescent COVID-19. DNA of the CDR3: TGTGCCAGCAGTCTCATTGGAGCCGGGCAGTACTTC. This sequence encodes CASSLIGAGQYF.